Below, one TCR beta chain is given with its context. This clone was recorded once. No cognate antigen has been identified for it. Base qualities are not at hand, and no much larger clone is one base apart. This sample was taken from a study of blood T cell repertoires in COVID-19 (dated by TCRdb to about 2020). The study in broad terms: Collaborator samples came from the United States, Italy and Spain and covered acute and convalescent phases of COVID-19. The material from the prospective study consisted of cDNA or gDNA derived from T cells, B-cell-depleted T cells, or PBMCs. Subjects who had been exposed to COVID-19, were actively infected with it, or had recovered from it provided the deeply sampled blood TCRbeta repertoires that made up the dataset. The repertoires were made available in a free public database intended to serve as a resource for research on the immune response to SARS-CoV-2. The samples were drawn from two sources: the first 160 participants of the ongoing ImmuneRACE study, and some 1,300 subjects contributed by 6 global collaborators. The sample metadata nearly always contained a de-identified subject ID, COVID-19 status, age in years and sex. Where HLA class I and class II types were available, the types were taken from metadata supplied by the sample provider, not from assay-based typing. Beyond this particular receptor, the publication reports: The quantity of clinical and demographic metadata differed by source and by participant and was supplied without curation.

The immunoSEQ Assay, a bias-controlled multiplex PCR, was used to amplify TCRbeta CDR3 regions from genomic DNA. In the paper's pipeline: Nucleated cell counts per sample were estimated from amplification of reference gene primers within the assay. To quantify the absolute abundance of each unique TCRbeta CDR3 rearrangement, sequence reads were collapsed and filtered. For each sample, productive Simpson clonality was calculated as the square root of Simpson's diversity index across productive rearrangements. In TCRdb, the immuneACCESS table is reduced to in-frame sequences with V and J assigned. These tables do not hold every clone; where another copy was compared, an unresolved V gene accounts for under half, and the others remain unexplained. For V, J and clone size, that table is used; D and trimming come from the DNA. Present in this sample are about 83,000 clones, about 82% of which were seen just once. In total, the top ten clones hold 22% of the sample.

The CDR3 measures 14 amino acids from cysteine to phenylalanine. This entry keeps only the CDR3 DNA: 42 bases, framed from base 1. In the germline V gene (reference sequence), CDR1 corresponds to SEHNR and CDR2 to FQNEAQ. Cut back by 5 bases and 10 bases, the V and J ends lie 17 bases apart. Whole blood was collected in K2EDTA tubes by collaborating institutions according to the institutions' own protocols. For TCRbeta analysis, collaborators shipped samples as frozen whole blood, isolated PBMCs, or DNA extracted from either of those sample types. The chain was built from TRBV7-9 and TRBJ2-2; the best D guess is TRBD1, with 7 bases matching. This TCR came from a woman aged 80 or over in a cohort sampled during active or convalescent COVID-19. Sequenced input: peripheral blood. Here is the DNA: TGTGCCAGCAGCAGGGGGGACAGCTTGAAGGAGCTGTTTTTT. Its translation reads: CASSRGDSLKELFF.